The 27 T cell receptor beta chains listed next were all sequenced from one sample in a study of blood T cell repertoires in COVID-19. This table comes from immunoSEQ multiplex PCR, and its TCRdb copy is limited to in-frame clones, with some not included. The table includes 95,000 to 100,000 clones, about 91% detected once. Input material: peripheral blood. These receptors were taken from a man aged 50 or older with acute or convalescent COVID-19.

CDR3 sequence reads: CAGNRDGYTF. In DNA, the CDR3 is TGTGCCGGGAACAGGGACGGCTACACCTTC. The rearrangement uses TRBV2 and TRBJ1-2; a possible D gene is TRBD1 (6 bases). This CDR3 comprises 10 residues. V lost 11 bases to trimming and J lost 8 bases, with 12 bases between them. CDR1 and CDR2 from the germline V gene are SNHLY and FYNNEI. Together with reference TRBV2 and TRBJ1-2, the CDR3 gives the full variable domain: EPEVTQTPSHQVTQMGQEVILRCVPISNHLYFYWYRQILGQKVEFLVSFYNNEISEKSEIFDDQFSVERPDGSNFTLKIRSTKLEDSAMYFCAGNRDGYTFGSGTRLTVV.

The chain uses TRBV27 and TRBJ1-5; D call uncertain. From germline, CDR1 is MNHEY and CDR2 SMNVEV (reference sequence). This CDR3 has 14 residues. The V and J ends lost 5 bases and 7 bases respectively, with 15 bases between them. DNA for the CDR3: TGTGCCAGCAGTCCCGGGATTAAAGGGCAGCCCCAGCATTTT. Its protein product is CASSPGIKGQPQHF.

This clone was seen once. The genes are TRBV6-2 or TRBV6-3 and TRBJ1-1; D is possibly TRBD1 (5 bases). Germline values: CDR1 MNHEY, CDR2 SVGEGT. V lost 2 bases and J lost 1, with 8 bases in between. This CDR3 has 14 amino acids. DNA for the CDR3: TGTGCCAGCAGTTACGACAGAAAGAACACTGAAGCTTTCTTT. Amino acids: CASSYDRKNTEAFF.

This chain uses TRBV5-1 with TRBJ1-4; TRBD1 matches at 8 bases. The CDR3 extends over 16 amino acids. V gave up 4 bases and J gave up 0 bases; unmatched junction bases: 5. Germline V gene data show CDR1 as SGHRS and CDR2 as YFSETQ. CDR3 bases: TGCGCCAGCAGCCCTGGACAGGGTCCAACTAATGAAAAACTGTTTTTT. It codes for CASSPGQGPTNEKLFF.

This rearrangement joins TRBV5-1 to TRBJ2-7; 7 bases agree with TRBD2. The V and J ends lost 6 bases and 1 base, in that order; junction bases with no gene match: 7. The CDR3 is made up of 14 amino acids. CDR1 SGHRS and CDR2 YFSETQ come from the germline V gene. This CDR3 is CASTETGGSYEQYF. The CDR3 coding sequence is TGCGCCAGCACCGAAACCGGGGGGTCCTACGAGCAGTACTTC. The complete variable domain, with remaining parts taken from reference TRBV5-1 and TRBJ2-7, reads KAGVTQTPRYLIKTRGQQVTLSCSPISGHRSVSWYQQTPGQGLQFLFEYFSETQRNKGNFPGRFSGRQFSNSRSEMNVSTLELGDSALYLCASTETGGSYEQYFGPGTRLTVT.

This sequence joins TRBV6-1 and TRBJ2-7; D possibly corresponds to TRBD2 (5 bases). The CDR3 totals 14 residues. Germline V lookup: CDR1 MNHNS, CDR2 SASEGT. V gave up 1 base and J gave up 5 bases, with 12 bases separating them. The DNA for the CDR3 is TGTGCCAGCAGTGAAGGGGCGCTAGCCCACGAGCAGTACTTC. Translated, it gives CASSEGALAHEQYF.

In this sample, this clone turned up once. The rearrangement links TRBV27 to TRBJ1-2, with TRBD1 as a possible D gene (5 bases). V shed 5 bases and J shed 9 bases, with 19 bases lying between them. Germline V CDR1 and CDR2: MNHEY, SMNVEV (reference sequence). The CDR3 runs 14 residues. The CDR3 bases are TGTGCCAGCAGTCCTGCGGGGACCCCCGCAAGCTACACCTTC. The encoded protein is CASSPAGTPASYTF.

This CDR3 reads CASSDHRVEQYF. For the CDR3, the DNA is TGTGCCAGCAGTGACCATCGGGTCGAGCAGTACTTC. The gene calls are TRBV28 and TRBJ2-7; D call uncertain. V shed 5 bases and J shed 6 bases, with 11 bases lying between them. The CDR3 is 12 residues long. From germline, CDR1 is MDHEN and CDR2 SYDVKM.

The chain links TRBV7-6 to TRBJ1-1; D is perhaps TRBD1 (5 bases). The CDR3 runs to 17 residues. The V end lost 0 bases, the J end lost 3 bases, and 17 bases lay between the germline ends. The germline V gene has CDR1 SGHVS and CDR2 FNYEAQ. The chain's CDR3 is CASSLAPVYGRDTEAFF. CDR3 in DNA: TGTGCCAGCAGCTTAGCGCCGGTATATGGCAGGGACACTGAAGCTTTCTTT.

The chain combines TRBV7-9 with TRBJ1-2; D gene uncertain. This CDR3 spans 14 amino acids. Germline CDR1 reads SEHNR; CDR2 reads FQNEAQ (reference sequence). V lost 6 bases and J 0 bases, leaving 11 bases between the germline ends. The CDR3 protein is CASSFGEANYGYTF. The DNA for the CDR3 is TGTGCCAGCAGTTTTGGGGAGGCTAACTATGGCTACACCTTC.

The rearrangement joins TRBV11-3 to TRBJ2-1; 7 bases are a match to TRBD1. The CDR3 is made up of 14 amino acids. Trimming removed 5 bases from V and 8 bases from J; junction bases left unmatched: 9. Per the germline V gene, CDR1 is SGHNT and CDR2 is YENEEA. This CDR3 reads CASSLRQGMDEQFF. CDR3 bases: TGTGCCAGCAGCCTCAGACAGGGTATGGATGAGCAGTTCTTC.

J is TRBJ2-5 and V is TRBV7-7; the D gene is possibly TRBD2 (6 bases). Germline CDR1 reads SSHAT; CDR2 reads FNYEAQ (reference sequence). The CDR3 is 13 residues long. Trimming removed 5 bases from V and 1 base from J, with 8 bases in between. The CDR3 DNA follows: TGTGCCAGCAGCGTGGGAGGCCAAGAGACCCAGTACTTC. It translates to CASSVGGQETQYF.

The V and J genes are TRBV5-4 and TRBJ2-7; 9 nucleotides agree with TRBD1. With V trimmed by 4 bases and J by 6 bases, 8 bases remained unmatched. The CDR3 spans 14 residues. Germline CDR1 and CDR2: SGHNT and YYREEE (reference sequence). The CDR3 protein is CASSLGQGISEQYF. CDR3 coding DNA: TGTGCCAGCAGCCTCGGACAGGGGATCTCCGAGCAGTACTTC.

The CDR3: CASSLTGASFF. The CDR3 region has the DNA TGTGCCAGCAGCCTGACAGGGGCATCGTTCTTC. The chain couples TRBV2 to TRBJ2-1; TRBD1 matches at 8 bases. The trim removed 6 bases at V and 15 bases at J, leaving 7 bases unmatched. The CDR3 loop spans 11 amino acids. CDR1 is SNHLY, CDR2 FYNNEI, per germline.

The chain joins TRBV27 to TRBJ1-4; 9 bases align to TRBD1. Germline V gene data show CDR1 as MNHEY and CDR2 as SMNVEV (reference sequence). V shed 0 bases, J shed 5 bases, and the junction held 4 bases outside the gene matches. The CDR3 covers 16 residues. The CDR3 region is CASSLSRGTGNEKLFF. The CDR3 coding sequence is TGTGCCAGCAGTTTATCTCGCGGGACAGGGAATGAAAAACTGTTTTTT.

The V and J genes are TRBV2 and TRBJ1-6, with 7 nucleotides matching TRBD1. The CDR3 consists of 16 residues. CDR1 and CDR2 (germline): SNHLY, FYNNEI. The V segment lost 6 bases and the J segment 5 bases; nucleotides outside the gene matches: 10. The CDR3 bases are TGTGCCAGCAGGCTAGACAGGGTTCAAAATAATTCACCCCTCCACTTT. Translating it yields CASRLDRVQNNSPLHF. Variable domain in full (rest from reference TRBV2 and TRBJ1-6): EPEVTQTPSHQVTQMGQEVILRCVPISNHLYFYWYRQILGQKVEFLVSFYNNEISEKSEIFDDQFSVERPDGSNFTLKIRSTKLEDSAMYFCASRLDRVQNNSPLHFGNGTRLTVT.

The rearrangement links TRBV6-2 or TRBV6-3 to TRBJ2-1, with D tentatively TRBD1 (6 bases). Trimming took off 0 bases at V and 9 bases at J, with 9 bases between the two ends. The CDR3 consists of 13 residues. The germline gives CDR1 MNHEY, CDR2 SVGEGT. In nucleotides, the CDR3 is TGTGCCAGCAGTTACTCCCAGGGGCGTGAGCAGTTCTTC. Its protein product is CASSYSQGREQFF.

The chain combines TRBV6-5 with TRBJ2-3, with 7 bases matching TRBD1. The CDR3 has 14 residues. V was pared by 6 bases and J by 6 bases, with 9 bases of the junction left unmatched. Germline CDR1 reads MNHEY; CDR2 reads SVGAGI. The CDR3 nucleotides read TGTGCCAGCAGGCTGCAGGGGGTTGGGGATACGCAGTATTTT. Translated: CASRLQGVGDTQYF.

Only one count was recorded for this clone. The DNA of the CDR3 is TGTGCCAGCAGTCGCTTGGACAGGTTGAACACTGAAGCTTTCTTT. Its translation: CASSRLDRLNTEAFF. The chain joins TRBV28 to TRBJ1-1, with TRBD1 matching 7 bases. Germline V gene data show CDR1 as MDHEN and CDR2 as SYDVKM. This CDR3 contains 15 residues. The V segment lost 5 bases and the J segment 0 bases; nucleotides outside the gene matches: 6.

CDR3 residues: CASSDGAGGSGYGYTF. The CDR3 nucleotides read TGTGCCAGCAGTGATGGGGCAGGGGGCTCTGGCTATGGCTACACCTTC. The chain carries TRBV6-1 and TRBJ1-2; TRBD1 agrees at 8 bases. Per germline, CDR1 MNHNS and CDR2 SASEGT. The CDR3 has 16 residues. The trim removed 3 bases at V and 4 bases at J, leaving 10 bases unmatched.

The chain has TRBV7-5 and TRBJ2-7; TRBD1, the table's D call, lacks a check against the DNA. TRBV7-5 is assigned pseudogene status. There are 11 residues in the CDR3. The CDR3 coding sequence is TGTGTCAGAAGCTTACACAACGAGCAGTACTTC. Translation: CVRSLHNEQYF.

The sample holds one count of this clone. For the CDR3, the DNA is TGTGCCAGTTGGGACAGGGGATCCTATGGCTACACCTTC. This encodes CASWDRGSYGYTF. The chain couples TRBV19 to TRBJ1-2, with TRBD1 matching 10 bases. The V segment lost 8 bases and the J segment 4 bases; nucleotides outside the gene matches: 4. Germline assignment: CDR1 LNHDA and CDR2 SQIVND (reference sequence). CDR3 length equals 13 residues. The complete variable domain, with remaining parts taken from reference TRBV19 and TRBJ1-2, reads DGGITQSPKYLFRKEGQNVTLSCEQNLNHDAMYWYRQDPGQGLRLIYYSQIVNDFQKGDIAEGYSVSREKKESFPLTVTSAQKNPTAFYLCASWDRGSYGYTFGSGTRLTVV.

The J gene is TRBJ2-1, the V gene TRBV15; D perhaps matches TRBD1 (6 bases). The CDR3 totals 16 residues. Trimming took 0 bases from V and 4 from J, leaving 13 bases between them. In germline, CDR1 is LNHNV, CDR2 YYDKDF (reference sequence). CDR3: CATSREGTRLYNEQFF. Written as DNA, the CDR3 is TGTGCCACCAGCAGAGAGGGGACACGACTTTACAATGAGCAGTTCTTC.

The chain links TRBV5-8 to TRBJ1-1, with D possibly being TRBD1 (6 bases). The V end was cut by 4 bases, the J end by 1 base, with 11 bases between. Looked up from germline, CDR1 is SGHTS and CDR2 is YDEGEE. The CDR3 totals 14 residues. CDR3 nucleotide sequence: TGTGCCAGCAGCCGGGACACCTCGAACACTGAAGCTTTCTTT. Translated, it gives CASSRDTSNTEAFF.

This sequence joins TRBV4-1 and TRBJ1-6, with a possible D match to TRBD1 (5 bases). The V end was cut by 0 bases, the J end by 10 bases, with 13 bases between. Germline V CDR1 and CDR2: MGHRA, YSYEKL. This CDR3 contains 15 residues. This CDR3 reads CASSQDWGGWSPLHF. The CDR3 DNA is TGCGCCAGCAGCCAAGATTGGGGGGGTTGGTCACCCCTCCACTTT.

This clone has just one count. This chain connects TRBV9 to TRBJ1-3; D not certain. Germline V gives CDR1 SGDLS, CDR2 YYNGEE. CDR3 length: 13 amino acids. Trimming took off 4 bases at V and 4 bases at J, with 9 bases between the two ends. CDR3 nucleotide sequence: TGTGCCAGCAGCCCAGCCGGGGGAAACACCATATATTTT. It translates to CASSPAGGNTIYF.

The genes are TRBV5-4 and TRBJ1-4; TRBD1 is a possible D gene (6 bases). The CDR3 contains 13 residues. V dropped 5 bases and J dropped 4 bases, with 9 bases sitting between them. Germline lookup yields CDR1 SGHNT and CDR2 YYREEE (reference sequence). CDR3 in DNA: TGTGCCAGCAGAGGGACAAGTAATGAAAAACTGTTTTTT. It yields the protein CASRGTSNEKLFF.